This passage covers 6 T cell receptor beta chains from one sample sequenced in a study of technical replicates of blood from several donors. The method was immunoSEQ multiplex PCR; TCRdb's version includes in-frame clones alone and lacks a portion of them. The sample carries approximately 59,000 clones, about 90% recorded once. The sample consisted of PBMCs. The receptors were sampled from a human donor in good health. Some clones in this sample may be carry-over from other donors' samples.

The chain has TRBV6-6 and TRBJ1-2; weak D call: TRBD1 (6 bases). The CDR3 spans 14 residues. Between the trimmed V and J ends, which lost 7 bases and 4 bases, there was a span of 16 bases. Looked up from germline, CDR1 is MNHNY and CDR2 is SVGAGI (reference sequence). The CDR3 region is CASTQLGGFYGYTF. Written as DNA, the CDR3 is TGTGCCAGCACACAGCTAGGGGGATTCTATGGCTACACCTTC.

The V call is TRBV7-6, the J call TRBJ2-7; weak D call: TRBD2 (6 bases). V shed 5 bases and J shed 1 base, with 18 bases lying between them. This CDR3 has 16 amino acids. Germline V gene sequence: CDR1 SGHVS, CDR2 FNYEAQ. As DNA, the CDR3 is TGTGCCAGCAGCGCCCCCGGAGGGGTCCCTTCCTACGAGCAGTACTTC. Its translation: CASSAPGGVPSYEQYF.

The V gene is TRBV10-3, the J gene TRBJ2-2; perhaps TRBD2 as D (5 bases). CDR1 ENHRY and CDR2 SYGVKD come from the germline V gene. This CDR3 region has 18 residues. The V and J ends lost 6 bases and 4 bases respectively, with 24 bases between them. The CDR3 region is CAISPGPTTSKGTGELFF. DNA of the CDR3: TGTGCCATCAGCCCCGGGCCTACCACTAGTAAGGGCACCGGGGAGCTGTTTTTT.

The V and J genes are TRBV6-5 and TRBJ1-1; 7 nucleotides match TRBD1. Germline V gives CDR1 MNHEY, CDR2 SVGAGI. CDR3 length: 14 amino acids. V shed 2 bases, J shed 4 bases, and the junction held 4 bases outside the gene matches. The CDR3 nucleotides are TGTGCCAGCAGTTACCGAGGGGGCGGCACTGAAGCTTTCTTT. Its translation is CASSYRGGGTEAFF.

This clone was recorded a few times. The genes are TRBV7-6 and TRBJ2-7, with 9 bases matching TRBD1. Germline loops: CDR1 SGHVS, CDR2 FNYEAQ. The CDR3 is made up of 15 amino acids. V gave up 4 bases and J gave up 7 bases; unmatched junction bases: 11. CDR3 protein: CASSSYRQQGAEQYF. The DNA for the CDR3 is TGTGCCAGCAGCTCTTACCGCCAACAGGGGGCTGAGCAGTACTTC.

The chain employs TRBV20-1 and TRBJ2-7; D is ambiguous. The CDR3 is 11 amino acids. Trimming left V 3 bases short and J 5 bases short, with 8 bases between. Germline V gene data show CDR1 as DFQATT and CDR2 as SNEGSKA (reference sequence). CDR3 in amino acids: CSASSGHEQYF. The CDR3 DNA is TGCAGTGCTAGTTCGGGTCACGAGCAGTACTTC.